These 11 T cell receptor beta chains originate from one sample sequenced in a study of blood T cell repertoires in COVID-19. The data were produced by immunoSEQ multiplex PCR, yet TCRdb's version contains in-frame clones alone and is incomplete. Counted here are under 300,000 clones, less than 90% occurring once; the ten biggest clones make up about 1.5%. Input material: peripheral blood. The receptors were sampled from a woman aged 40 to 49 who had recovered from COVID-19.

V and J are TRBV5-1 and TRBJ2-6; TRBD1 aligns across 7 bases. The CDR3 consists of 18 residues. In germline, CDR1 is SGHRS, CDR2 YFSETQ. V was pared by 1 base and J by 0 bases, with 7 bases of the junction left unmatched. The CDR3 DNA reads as TGCGCCAGCAGCTTGCACGGACAGGTCCTCTCTGGGGCCAACGTCCTGACTTTC. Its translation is CASSLHGQVLSGANVLTF.

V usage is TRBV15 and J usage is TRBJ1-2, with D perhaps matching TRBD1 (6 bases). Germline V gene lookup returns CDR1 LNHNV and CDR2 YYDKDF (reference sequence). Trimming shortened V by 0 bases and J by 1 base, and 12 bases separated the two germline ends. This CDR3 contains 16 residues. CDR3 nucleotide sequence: TGTGCCACCAGCAGAGAGGAGACAGGCGATAACTATGGCTACACCTTC. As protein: CATSREETGDNYGYTF.

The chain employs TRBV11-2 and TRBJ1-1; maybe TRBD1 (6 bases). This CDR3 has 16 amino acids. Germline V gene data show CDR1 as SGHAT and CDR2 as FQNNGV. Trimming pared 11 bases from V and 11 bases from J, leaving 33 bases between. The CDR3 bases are TGTGCCCCCAGCTTCGGGCGGGGGCGGGGGGCCGGGGAGGCTTTCTTT. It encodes CAPSFGRGRGAGEAFF.

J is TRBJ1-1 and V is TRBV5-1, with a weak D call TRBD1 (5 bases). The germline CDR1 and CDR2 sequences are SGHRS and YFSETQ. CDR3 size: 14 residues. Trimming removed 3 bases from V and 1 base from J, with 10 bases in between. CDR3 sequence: CASSSGLANTEAFF. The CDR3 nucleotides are TGCGCCAGCAGCTCAGGGTTGGCGAACACTGAAGCTTTCTTT.

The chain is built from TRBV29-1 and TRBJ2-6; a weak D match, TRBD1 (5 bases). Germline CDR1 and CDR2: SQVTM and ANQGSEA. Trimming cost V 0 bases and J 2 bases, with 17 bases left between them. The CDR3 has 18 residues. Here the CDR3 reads CSVEDSQGSSAGANVLTF. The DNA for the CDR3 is TGCAGCGTTGAAGATAGTCAGGGTTCTTCGGCTGGGGCCAACGTCCTGACTTTC.

CDR3 residues: CASTHGRGSPLHF. The DNA for the CDR3 is TGTGCCAGCACTCACGGCAGGGGTTCACCCCTCCACTTT. The chain employs TRBV12-3 or TRBV12-4 and TRBJ1-6; D is possibly TRBD1 (6 bases). V was cut by 7 bases and J by 9 bases, with 13 bases left in between. The CDR3 spans 13 residues.

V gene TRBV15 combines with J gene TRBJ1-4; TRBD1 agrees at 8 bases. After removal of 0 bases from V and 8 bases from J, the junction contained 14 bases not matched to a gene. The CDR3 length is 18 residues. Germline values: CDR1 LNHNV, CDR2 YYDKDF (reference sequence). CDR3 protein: CATSRDRGQAIPHEKLFF. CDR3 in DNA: TGTGCCACCAGCAGAGATAGGGGACAGGCCATCCCCCACGAAAAACTGTTTTTT.

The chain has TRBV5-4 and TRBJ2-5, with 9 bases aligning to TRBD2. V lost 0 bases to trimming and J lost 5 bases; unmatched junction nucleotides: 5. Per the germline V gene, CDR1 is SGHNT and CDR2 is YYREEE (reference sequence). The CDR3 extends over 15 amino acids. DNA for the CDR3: TGTGCCAGCAGCTTGGCAGCGGGGGGAAGGGAGACCCAGTACTTC. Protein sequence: CASSLAAGGRETQYF.

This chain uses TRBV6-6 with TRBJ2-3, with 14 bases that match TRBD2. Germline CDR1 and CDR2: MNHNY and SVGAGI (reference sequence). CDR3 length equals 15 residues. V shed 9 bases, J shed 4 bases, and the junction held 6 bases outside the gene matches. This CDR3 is CASFGTSGGADTQYF. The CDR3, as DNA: TGTGCCAGTTTTGGGACTAGCGGGGGAGCAGATACGCAGTATTTT.

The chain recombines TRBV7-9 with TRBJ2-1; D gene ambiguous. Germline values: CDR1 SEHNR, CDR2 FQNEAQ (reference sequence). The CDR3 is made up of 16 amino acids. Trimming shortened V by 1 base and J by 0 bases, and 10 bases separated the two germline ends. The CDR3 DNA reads TGTGCCAGCAGCTTAGTTTTTATCAGCTCCTACAATGAGCAGTTCTTC. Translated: CASSLVFISSYNEQFF.

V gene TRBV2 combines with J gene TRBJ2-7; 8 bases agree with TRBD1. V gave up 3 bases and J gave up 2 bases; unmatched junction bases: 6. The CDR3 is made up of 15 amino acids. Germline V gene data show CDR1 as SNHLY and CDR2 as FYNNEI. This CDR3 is CASSDTGQGTYEQYF. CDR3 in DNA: TGTGCCAGCAGTGACACAGGACAGGGCACCTACGAGCAGTACTTC.